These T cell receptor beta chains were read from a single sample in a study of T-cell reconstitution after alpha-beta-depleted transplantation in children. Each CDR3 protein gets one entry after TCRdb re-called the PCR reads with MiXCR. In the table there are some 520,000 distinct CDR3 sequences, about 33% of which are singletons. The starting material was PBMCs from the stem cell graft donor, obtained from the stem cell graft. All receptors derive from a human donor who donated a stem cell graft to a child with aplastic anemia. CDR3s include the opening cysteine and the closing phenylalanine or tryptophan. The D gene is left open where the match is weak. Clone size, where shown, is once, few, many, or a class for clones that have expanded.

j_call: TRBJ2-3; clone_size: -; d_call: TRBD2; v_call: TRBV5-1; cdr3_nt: TGCGCCAGCAGCTGCAATGAGGGAGGGCCTGGTCCTAGGACAGATACGCAGTATTTT; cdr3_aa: CASSCNEGGPGPRTDTQYF
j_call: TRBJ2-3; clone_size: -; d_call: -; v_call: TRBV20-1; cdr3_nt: TGCAGTGCTAGAGGCCTGACTAGTTCAGATACGCAGTATTTT; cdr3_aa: CSARGLTSSDTQYF
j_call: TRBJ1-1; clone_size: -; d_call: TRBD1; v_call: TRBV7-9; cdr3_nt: TGTGCCAGCAGCTCCCGGACAGGGGAGGAGACTGAAGCTTTCTTT; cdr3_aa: CASSSRTGEETEAFF
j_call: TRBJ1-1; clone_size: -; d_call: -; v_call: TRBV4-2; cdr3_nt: TGTGCCAGCAGCCTGTGGGGCGGCGAGGACACTGAAGCTTTCTTT; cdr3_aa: CASSLWGGEDTEAFF
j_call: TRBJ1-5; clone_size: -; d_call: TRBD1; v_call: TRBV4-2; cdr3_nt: TGTGCCAGCAGCCGCACGACAGGGGACTTTAGCAATCAGCCCCAGCATTTT; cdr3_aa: CASSRTTGDFSNQPQHF
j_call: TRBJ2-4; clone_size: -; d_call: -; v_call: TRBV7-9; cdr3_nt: TGTGCCAGCAGCTTACCGGGGAGGAGGAACATTCAGTACTTC; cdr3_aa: CASSLPGRRNIQYF
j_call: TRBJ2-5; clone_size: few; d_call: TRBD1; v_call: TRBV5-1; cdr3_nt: TGCGCCAGCGCCCAAACAGGGGCAGCCCAAGAGACCCAGTACTTC; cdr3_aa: CASAQTGAAQETQYF
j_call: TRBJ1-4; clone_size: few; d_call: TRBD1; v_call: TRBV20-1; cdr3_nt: TGCAGTGCTTCACCCTTACAGGGGGCGACTAATGAAAAACTGTTTTTT; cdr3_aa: CSASPLQGATNEKLFF
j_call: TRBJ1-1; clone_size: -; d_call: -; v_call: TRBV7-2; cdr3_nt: TGTGCCAGCAGCCTCGGGCCAGCGAAGAACACTGAAGCTTTCTTT; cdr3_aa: CASSLGPAKNTEAFF
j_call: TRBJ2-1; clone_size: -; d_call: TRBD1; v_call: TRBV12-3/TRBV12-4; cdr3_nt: TGTGCCAGCAGTTTAAGGGACAGGGGGCGGGATGAGCAGTTCTTC; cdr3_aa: CASSLRDRGRDEQFF
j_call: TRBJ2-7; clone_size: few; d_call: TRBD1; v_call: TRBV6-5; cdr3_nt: TGTGCCAGCAGTTACTCGAGGGGACAGGCTGACTACGAGCAGTACTTC; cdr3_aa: CASSYSRGQADYEQYF
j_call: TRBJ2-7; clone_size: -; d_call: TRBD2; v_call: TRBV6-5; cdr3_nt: TGTGCCAGCAGTTTAAGACGGGAGGCCTACGAGCAGTACTTC; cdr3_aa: CASSLRREAYEQYF
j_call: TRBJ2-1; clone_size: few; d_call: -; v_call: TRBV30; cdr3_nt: TGTGCCTGGGAGGTTCACTCCTACAATGAGCAGTTCTTC; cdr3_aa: CAWEVHSYNEQFF
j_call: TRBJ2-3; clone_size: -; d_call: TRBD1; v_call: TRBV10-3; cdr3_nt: TGTGCCACCGCCGGACAGGGGGACACAGATACGCAGTATTTT; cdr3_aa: CATAGQGDTDTQYF
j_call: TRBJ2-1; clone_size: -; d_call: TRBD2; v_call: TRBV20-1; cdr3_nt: TGCAGTGCTTACCACCCTAGCGGGAGCTCCTACAATGAGCAGTTCTTC; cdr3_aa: CSAYHPSGSSYNEQFF
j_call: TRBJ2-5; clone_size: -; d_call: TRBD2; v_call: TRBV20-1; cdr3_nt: TGCAGTGCCCCCCCCGGACTAGCGGGAGGACGGGAGACCCAGTACTTC; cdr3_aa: CSAPPGLAGGRETQYF
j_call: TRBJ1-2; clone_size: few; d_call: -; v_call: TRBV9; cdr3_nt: TGTGCCAGCAGCGTACGGGAGAACTATGGCTACACCTTC; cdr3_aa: CASSVRENYGYTF
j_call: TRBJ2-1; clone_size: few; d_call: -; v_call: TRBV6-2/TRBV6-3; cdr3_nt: TGTGCCAGCAGTGATCCGGGACTCTATTACAATGAGCAGTTCTTC; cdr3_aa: CASSDPGLYYNEQFF
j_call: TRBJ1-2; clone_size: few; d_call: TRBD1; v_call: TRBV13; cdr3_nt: TGTGCCAGCAGCATACAGGGGGCGGGCTATGGCTACACCTTC; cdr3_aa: CASSIQGAGYGYTF
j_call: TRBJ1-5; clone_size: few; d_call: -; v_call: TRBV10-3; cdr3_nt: TGTGCCATCAGTGAGGGGCAGCCAAATCAGCCCCAGCATTTT; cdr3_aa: CAISEGQPNQPQHF
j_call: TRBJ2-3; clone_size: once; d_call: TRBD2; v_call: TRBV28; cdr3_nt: TGTGCCAGCAGTTTACGAGCGGGGGCTACCACAGATACGCAGTATTTT; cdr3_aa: CASSLRAGATTDTQYF
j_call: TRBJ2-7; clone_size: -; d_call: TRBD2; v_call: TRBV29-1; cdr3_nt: TGCAGCGTTGGGGCGGGGGGTACCTACGAGCAGTACTTC; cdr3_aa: CSVGAGGTYEQYF
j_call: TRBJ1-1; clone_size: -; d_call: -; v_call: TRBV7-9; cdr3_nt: TGTGCCAGCAGCCACCCACTCGGTAAGGACACTGAAGCTTTCTTT; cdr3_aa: CASSHPLGKDTEAFF
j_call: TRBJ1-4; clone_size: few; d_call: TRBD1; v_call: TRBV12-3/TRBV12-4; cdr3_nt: TGTGCCAGCAGTCCAAGGACAGGTCTTAATGAAAAACTGTTTTTT; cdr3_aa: CASSPRTGLNEKLFF
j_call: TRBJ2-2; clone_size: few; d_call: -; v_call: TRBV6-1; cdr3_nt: TGTGCCAGCCGGCGGGAGAACACCGGGGAGCTGTTTTTT; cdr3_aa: CASRRENTGELFF
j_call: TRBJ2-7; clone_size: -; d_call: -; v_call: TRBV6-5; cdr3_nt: TGTGCCAGCAGGCGCGGTTGGGACGAGCAGTACTTC; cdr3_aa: CASRRGWDEQYF
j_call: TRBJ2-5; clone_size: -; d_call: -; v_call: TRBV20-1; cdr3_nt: TGCAGTGCTAATAGCCAGGGAAGGGAGACCCAGTACTTC; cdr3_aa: CSANSQGRETQYF
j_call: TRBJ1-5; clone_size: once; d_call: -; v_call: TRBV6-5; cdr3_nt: TGTGCCAGCAGTTACTCGGGCGGTATTCAGCCCCAGCATTTT; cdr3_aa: CASSYSGGIQPQHF
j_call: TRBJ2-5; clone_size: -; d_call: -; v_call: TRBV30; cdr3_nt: TGTGCCTGGAGTTCCGGACTTGCCCTGGGGCGGGAGACCCAGTACTTC; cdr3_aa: CAWSSGLALGRETQYF
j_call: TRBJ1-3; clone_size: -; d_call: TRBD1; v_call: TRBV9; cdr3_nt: TGTGCCAGCAGCGGACAGGGGCCCAACTCTGGAAACACCATATATTTT; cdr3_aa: CASSGQGPNSGNTIYF
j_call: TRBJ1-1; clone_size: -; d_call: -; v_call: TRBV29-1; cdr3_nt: TGCAGCGTTTCGGCGGGGGGGACCACTGAAGCTTTCTTT; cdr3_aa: CSVSAGGTTEAFF
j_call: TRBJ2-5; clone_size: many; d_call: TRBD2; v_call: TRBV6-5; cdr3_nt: TGTGCCAGCAGTTACCCGACTAGCGGGGCTCAAGAGACCCAGTACTTC; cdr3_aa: CASSYPTSGAQETQYF
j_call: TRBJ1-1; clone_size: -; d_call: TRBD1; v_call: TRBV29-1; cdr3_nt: TGCAGCGTTGAACGGAATCTAGGGATGGGACAGATCACTGAAGCTTTCTTT; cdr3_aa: CSVERNLGMGQITEAFF
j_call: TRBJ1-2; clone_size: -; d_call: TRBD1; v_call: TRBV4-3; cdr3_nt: TGCGCCAGCAGCCCGTCCGGCCAGGGGGTTAACTATGGCTACACCTTC; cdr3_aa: CASSPSGQGVNYGYTF
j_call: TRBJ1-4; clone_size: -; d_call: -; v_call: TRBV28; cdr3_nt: TGTGCCAGCACCCTTCCGGTGGGGGTTGCTGAAAAACTGTTTTTT; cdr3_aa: CASTLPVGVAEKLFF
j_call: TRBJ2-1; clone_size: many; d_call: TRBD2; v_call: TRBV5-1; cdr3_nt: TGCGCCAGCAGCTTGGATGGGACTAGCGGGAGTCTCAATGAGCAGTTCTTC; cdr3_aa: CASSLDGTSGSLNEQFF
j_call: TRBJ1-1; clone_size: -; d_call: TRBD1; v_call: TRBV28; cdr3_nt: TGTGCCAGCAGTTTATGGGGACAGGATGAAGCTTTCTTT; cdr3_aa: CASSLWGQDEAFF
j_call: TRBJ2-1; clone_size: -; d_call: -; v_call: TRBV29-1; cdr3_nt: TGCAGCGTTGTCCGTCCCCCTCAGTTCTTC; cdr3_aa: CSVVRPPQFF
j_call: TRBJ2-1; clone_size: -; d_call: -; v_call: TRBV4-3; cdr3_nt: TGCGCCAGCAGCCAAGAGTCGGGGAATGCCTACAATGAGCAGTTCTTC; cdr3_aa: CASSQESGNAYNEQFF
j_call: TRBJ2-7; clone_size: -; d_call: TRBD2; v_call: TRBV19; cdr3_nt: TGTGCCAGTAGGGAGGCGGGACTAGCGGGGACCTACGAGCAGTACTTC; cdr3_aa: CASREAGLAGTYEQYF
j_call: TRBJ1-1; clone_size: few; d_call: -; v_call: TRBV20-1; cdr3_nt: TGCAGTGCTCCCTCCCCTGGGGCTGAAGCTTTCTTT; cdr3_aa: CSAPSPGAEAFF
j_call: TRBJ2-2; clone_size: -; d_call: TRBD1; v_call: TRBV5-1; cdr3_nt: TGCGCCAGCAGCTCCAGGACAGGGAACACCGGGGAGCTGTTTTTT; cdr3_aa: CASSSRTGNTGELFF
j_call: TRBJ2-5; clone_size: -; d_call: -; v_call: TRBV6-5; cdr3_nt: TGTGCCAGCAGTTGGAGGGAGTTAAAGACCCAGTACTTC; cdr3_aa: CASSWRELKTQYF
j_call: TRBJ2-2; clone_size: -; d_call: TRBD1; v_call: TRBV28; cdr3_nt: TGTGCCAGCAGCCCCGGGACAGGGCCTAGAGGGGACGGGGAGCTGTTTTTT; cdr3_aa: CASSPGTGPRGDGELFF
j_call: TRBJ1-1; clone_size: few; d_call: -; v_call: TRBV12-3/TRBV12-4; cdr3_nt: TGTGCCAGCAGTTCAAGATGGGGCACTGAAGCTTTCTTT; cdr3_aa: CASSSRWGTEAFF
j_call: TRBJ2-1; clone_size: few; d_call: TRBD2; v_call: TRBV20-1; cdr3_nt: TGCAGTGCTAGGGGAGGGATGCTGAATGAGCAGTTCTTC; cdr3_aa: CSARGGMLNEQFF
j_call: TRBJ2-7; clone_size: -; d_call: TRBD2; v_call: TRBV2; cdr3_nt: TGTGCCAGCAGTAACCCGGGACTAGCGGGAGCGGTTATCTACGAGCAGTACTTC; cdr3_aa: CASSNPGLAGAVIYEQYF
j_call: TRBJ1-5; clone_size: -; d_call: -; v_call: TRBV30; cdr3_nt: TGTGCCTGGGGGCAGGACCATCTCAGGCCCCAGCATTTT; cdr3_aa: CAWGQDHLRPQHF
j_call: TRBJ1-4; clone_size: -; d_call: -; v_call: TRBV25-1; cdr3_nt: TGTGCCAGCAGTGATGATAGGATAGGGGAAAAACTGTTTTTT; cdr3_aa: CASSDDRIGEKLFF